Listed below are T cell receptor beta chains from one sample, sequenced in a study of human T cells and chemical hapten exposure. Using its own MiXCR run on the RACE reads, TCRdb lists one record per CDR3 protein. This sample has under 200,000 distinct CDR3 sequences, with roughly 25% found just once. This sample comprised whole blood, obtained in connection with sensitization to the hapten diphenylcyclopropenone (DPC). These receptors all stem from a woman aged 18-30 years with alopecia areata. Some clones in this sample may be carry-over from other donors' samples. The CDR3 runs from the conserved cysteine through the conserved F or W. A D gene is named only where the DNA matches it firmly. A clone size is listed for some rows: how often the clone was seen (once, few, many), or a class if it is expanded.

cdr3_nt cdr3_aa v_call clone_size d_call j_call
TGCAGTGCTCAGACAGTTGGGGACACTGAAGCTTTCTTT CSAQTVGDTEAFF TRBV20-1 many - TRBJ1-1
TGTGCCAGCAGCTTACAGGATAGCGGGGGCAGGGGGTTGACCCAGTACTTC CASSLQDSGGRGLTQYF TRBV7-2 - TRBD2 TRBJ2-5
TGCAGCGTTGATAAGACCCAGTACTTC CSVDKTQYF TRBV29-1 few - TRBJ2-5
TGCAGTGCTAGAGATCATGAGGGGCCGGGAAACACCATATATTTT CSARDHEGPGNTIYF TRBV20-1 many - TRBJ1-3
TGTGCCAGCAGTTTAGGCAGGGCCTACGAGCAGTACTTC CASSLGRAYEQYF TRBV27 - - TRBJ2-7
TGCGCCAGCAGCCAACTGGGGGGACAGGGGGCCAATGAAGCTTTCTTT CASSQLGGQGANEAFF TRBV4-1 - TRBD1 TRBJ1-1
TGCAGCGTTAGGGGCCGGAGGGAGAGCTCCTACGAGCAGTACTTC CSVRGRRESSYEQYF TRBV29-1 few - TRBJ2-7
TGTGCCAGCAGCTTAGCCTGGAGCTCTGGAAACACCATATATTTT CASSLAWSSGNTIYF TRBV7-2 few - TRBJ1-3
TGTGCCAGCAGTGAAAACTTTCAGCCCCAGCATTTT CASSENFQPQHF TRBV6-2/TRBV6-3 - - TRBJ1-5
TGTGCCTGGAGCCCAGGGGGCTTAGCCACAGATACGCAGTATTTT CAWSPGGLATDTQYF TRBV30 - TRBD1 TRBJ2-3
TGTGCCAGCAGCCAATGCGGGACTAGCGGGAGGCATGAGCAGTTCTTC CASSQCGTSGRHEQFF TRBV3-2 - - TRBJ2-1
TGTGCCAGCAGCTTAGACAGAAACATTCAGTACTTC CASSLDRNIQYF TRBV11-2 many - TRBJ2-4
TGCGCCAGCAGCTTGTTCGGATCCAATGAAAAACTGTTTTTT CASSLFGSNEKLFF TRBV5-1 few - TRBJ1-4
TGCGCCAGCAGCCAAACGGGACAGGGTAGTAGGATAGCCAAAAACATTCAGTACTTC CASSQTGQGSRIAKNIQYF TRBV4-1 few TRBD1 TRBJ2-4
TGTGCCAGCAGTGCCGGGTATACGCAGTATTTT CASSAGYTQYF TRBV6-4 few - TRBJ2-3
TGTGCCAGCAGTGATAAGACTAGCAACCGGCCGGGGACAGATACGCAGTATTTT CASSDKTSNRPGTDTQYF TRBV2 - TRBD2 TRBJ2-3
TGTGCCAGCACTCCGGGGAACTCCTACGAGCAGTACTTC CASTPGNSYEQYF TRBV4-2 - - TRBJ2-7
TGTGCCAGCAGTTACGGCAGGGGCCCCTACAATGAGCAGTTCTTC CASSYGRGPYNEQFF TRBV6-5 - - TRBJ2-1
TGTGCCAGCAGCGAAGAGGGGGCGGGCGGGGAAAAACTGTTTTTT CASSEEGAGGEKLFF TRBV7-9 - TRBD1 TRBJ1-4